Described below is a single T cell receptor beta chain sequence and its context. The junction departs from germline at one end; a sequencing error may be responsible. This table comes from immunoSEQ multiplex PCR, and its TCRdb copy is limited to in-frame clones, with some not included. The sample carries roughly 180,000 clones, 75% to 90% recorded once. In germline, CDR1 is SGDLS, CDR2 YYNGEE. The CDR3 contains 15 residues. This specimen belongs to a study of blood T cell repertoires in COVID-19. The overall study: Italy, Spain and the United States were the sources of the convalescent and acute COVID-19 samples.

This sequence joins TRBV9 and TRBJ1-4, with no clear D. What was sequenced was peripheral blood. This receptor was identified in a woman aged 55 to 70 with acute or convalescent COVID-19. The CDR3 spells CASTGRADANEKLFF. The CDR3 DNA is TGTGCCAGCACGGGGAGGGCGGACGCTAACGAAAAACTGTTTTTT.